A single TCR beta chain is shown here with its context. Its specific antigen is unknown. Per-nucleotide qualities are absent, and no much larger clonotype sits a single base away. This sample was taken from a study of cytomegalovirus exposure and HLA in healthy donors (dated by TCRdb to between 2016 and 2019). Notes on the research overall: A later analysis indicated that the 130 or so validation repertoires were generated on the platform also employed for the approximately 690 repertoires of the first cohort. The study aimed to test whether signatures of past pathogen exposure could be identified by cataloging public T cell receptors. Besides the first cohort of 550 to 750 subjects, a separate validation cohort made up of 120 different subjects was used. To predict cytomegalovirus infection status, the study combined high-throughput TCR immunosequencing, statistical association of individual TCRs with disease status, and machine learning. The paper's findings and limits, for the study overall: Three of the identified cytomegalovirus-associated TCR beta chains were confirmed in vitro to be specific for cytomegalovirus antigens. Most TCR sequences were seen in very few donors, while some public TCRs were found in many individuals. A later analysis found that TCRs clustered in the first cohort also tended to co-occur in the roughly 120 validation repertoires, with 94% of cluster scores above 0. It was suggested by the authors that the approach could potentially be generalized to other disease states and immunological phenotypes. All 120 or so repertoires were used to score co-occurrence in the validation cohort in a later analysis, because that analysis had no HLA typing for the cohort. A total of 150 or so TCR beta chains were listed by the study as associated with cytomegalovirus. Cytomegalovirus status was reported to be diagnosed by the classifier with high specificity and sensitivity in both the original and validation cohorts.

CDR1 and CDR2 are drawn from the germline V gene: MNHNS, SASEGT. Including cysteine and phenylalanine, the CDR3 has 12 amino acids. Left in the record is the CDR3 DNA by itself, 36 bases read in frame from the first base. Trimming takes 5 bases from V and 4 bases from J, and the germline ends sit 8 bases apart. Library preparation used the immunoSEQ multiplex PCR assay. The study's own analysis went as follows. A statistical classification framework was built to diagnose cytomegalovirus status from the catalog of TCR beta chain sequences. This immuneACCESS table, as held by TCRdb, lists in-frame sequences with V and J called but not all clones. Of the missing ones, under half trace to an unresolved V gene in checked studies; the others have no known cause. V and J calls and clone size are as listed in that table; D and trimming were resolved from the DNA. In this sample the table shows about 130,000 clones, approximately 90% of which occur a single time. Less than 8% of the sample belongs to the ten largest clones.

Donors formed part of the validation cohort, which comprised 120 subjects and was distinct from the first cohort of under 850 subjects. Material: PBMCs. The rearranged chain carries TRBV6-1 and TRBJ1-2; TRBD1 is a weak D gene call, 5 bases matching. The receptor's source is a woman in her 30s in good health and CMV-seropositive. The DNA is as follows: TGTGCCAGCAGTCAAGACAGCTATGGCTACACCTTC. This gives the protein CASSQDSYGYTF.